These T cell receptor beta chains were read from a single sample in a study of beta chain features in type 1 diabetes. Using immunoSEQ multiplex PCR, the repertoire was profiled, and TCRdb retains in-frame clones only, with some absent. This sample carries around 650,000 clones, roughly 12% of them seen once, and the ten largest clones take more than 0.1%. The sample consisted of naive CD4+ T cells from blood. The receptors were gathered from a man between 25 and 39 years old with type 1 diabetes. Both conserved end residues are part of each CDR3. D genes are given only for firm matches. Not all rows give a size; the values are once, few, many and, for expanded clones, a class.

v_gene	j_gene	d_gene	abundance	CDR3nt	CDR3aa
TRBV10-3	TRBJ1-1	-	few	TGTGCCATCAGTCTAACGACCGCCAGCACTGAAGCTTTCTTT	CAISLTTASTEAFF
TRBV6-5	TRBJ2-7	-	few	TGTGCCAGCAGTTTGGGACACTTGTACGAGCAGTACTTC	CASSLGHLYEQYF
TRBV30	TRBJ2-3	-	few	TGTGCCTGGGAACCCGGACCCGCGGGAACAGATACGCAGTATTTT	CAWEPGPAGTDTQYF
TRBV11-2	TRBJ2-7	-	-	TGTGCCAGCAGCTTGTGGGGGGAGCAGTACTTC	CASSLWGEQYF
TRBV7-2	TRBJ1-2	TRBD1	-	TGTGCCAGCAGCTCCACAGGGGGCCGGTATGGCTACACCTTC	CASSSTGGRYGYTF
TRBV2	TRBJ2-1	TRBD2	few	TGTGCCAGCAGAGTCATGGCGGGGGTGCGGATGGAGCAGTTCTTC	CASRVMAGVRMEQFF
TRBV4-2	TRBJ1-5	-	-	TGTGCCAGCAGCCAAGATTTAAGGGATACCAATCAGCCCCAGCATTTT	CASSQDLRDTNQPQHF
TRBV7-2	TRBJ1-2	-	few	TGTGCCAGCAAAACAACAGGACTCTATGGCTACACCTTC	CASKTTGLYGYTF
TRBV18	TRBJ1-2	TRBD1	-	TGTGCCAGCTCACCTGGACAGGGAGGCTATGGCTACACCTTC	CASSPGQGGYGYTF
TRBV5-1	TRBJ2-1	-	few	TGCGCCAGCAGCTCCTCGAGGGGCACAGAGCAGTTCTTC	CASSSSRGTEQFF
TRBV5-1	TRBJ1-1	-	-	TGCGCCAGCAGCCCGAATCCCGTTTTTGGGGCTGAAGCTTTCTTT	CASSPNPVFGAEAFF
TRBV29-1	TRBJ2-7	-	-	TGCAGCGAGTGGCAGAGACGCTACGAGCAGTACTTC	CSEWQRRYEQYF
TRBV13	TRBJ2-4	TRBD1	many	TGTGCCAGCAGCCCAGTACAGGGGGCTGGCATTCAGTACTTC	CASSPVQGAGIQYF
TRBV28	TRBJ2-1	-	few	TGTGCCAGCAGCCCGTCGGTAGGGGGACGGGGGAATGAGCAGTTCTTC	CASSPSVGGRGNEQFF
TRBV29-1	TRBJ1-3	-	few	TGCAGCGTTGAAGATCGGGCCGGAAACACCATATATTTT	CSVEDRAGNTIYF
TRBV6-6	TRBJ1-4	-	-	TGTGCCAGCAGACAACAGGAGACTAATGAAAAACTGTTTTTT	CASRQQETNEKLFF
TRBV6-1	TRBJ2-1	-	few	TGTGCCAGCAGTGGCAACCGGGGGGAGCAGTTCTTC	CASSGNRGEQFF
TRBV11-2	TRBJ2-7	-	few	TGTGCCAGCAGCTTAGTACAGGGTCAAGGGAACGAGCAGTACTTC	CASSLVQGQGNEQYF
TRBV7-9	TRBJ2-3	-	few	TGTGCCAGCAGCCCGGGGGCGGTCGGGGCAGATACGCAGTATTTT	CASSPGAVGADTQYF
TRBV4-3	TRBJ2-3	TRBD1	few	TGCGCCAGCAGCCAAGGGACAGGGAACATCAATACGCAGTATTTT	CASSQGTGNINTQYF
TRBV6-4	TRBJ1-2	-	-	TGTGCCAGCAGTGACTCAGGGAGATCTGATGGCTACACCTTC	CASSDSGRSDGYTF
TRBV7-2	TRBJ2-3	-	-	TGTGCCAGCAGCTTACCACTCGGGACTTATACGCAGTATTTT	CASSLPLGTYTQYF
TRBV2	TRBJ1-5	-	-	TGTGCCAGCAGGGGCCTGGGGAATCCGTATCAGCCCCAGCATTTT	CASRGLGNPYQPQHF
TRBV4-1	TRBJ2-7	-	few	TGCGCCAGCAGCCAAGAAGAAGAGACAGGAACTTTGGAGCAGTACTTC	CASSQEEETGTLEQYF
TRBV7-2	TRBJ2-1	-	few	TGTGCCAGCAGCGCAGGGGCTCAAGCGGGCAAGCAGTTCTTC	CASSAGAQAGKQFF
TRBV18	TRBJ2-7	-	-	TGTGCCAGCTCACCCGCCGGTTACGAGCAGTACTTC	CASSPAGYEQYF
TRBV6-5	TRBJ1-2	-	few	TGTGCCAGCAGTTACTCGAACGGCCACTATGGCTACACCTTC	CASSYSNGHYGYTF
TRBV10-3	TRBJ2-2	-	-	TGTGCCATCAGTGAGTCTCGCGGGAACACCGGGGAGCTGTTTTTT	CAISESRGNTGELFF
TRBV30	TRBJ1-2	-	once	TGTGCCTGGAGTGTACGATATAGGGGACCGAACTTTAACTATGGCTACACCTTC	CAWSVRYRGPNFNYGYTF
TRBV5-1	TRBJ2-7	TRBD2	-	TGCGCCAGCAGCCCCTTAGCGGGGGCTTTGAACGAGCAGTACTTC	CASSPLAGALNEQYF
TRBV9	TRBJ2-2	-	-	TGTGCCAGCAGCCCCGGACAGCCCGGGGAGCTGTTTTTT	CASSPGQPGELFF
TRBV9	TRBJ1-6	-	few	TGTGCCAGCAGCGTAGCGGCGGTTAATTCACCCCTCCACTTT	CASSVAAVNSPLHF
TRBV18	TRBJ2-7	-	few	TGTGCCAGCTCACCAGTAGGAAGACACGAGCAGTACTTC	CASSPVGRHEQYF
TRBV30	TRBJ1-2	-	-	TGTGCCTGGAGGCTTAACAACTATGGCTACACCTTC	CAWRLNNYGYTF
TRBV15	TRBJ2-7	-	-	TGTGCCACCAGCAGCCGAGCGGTTAGCTCCTACGAGCAGTACTTC	CATSSRAVSSYEQYF
TRBV5-6	TRBJ1-4	-	few	TGTGCCAGCAGCTTTCCAGCAACTAATGAAAAACTGTTTTTT	CASSFPATNEKLFF
TRBV23-1	TRBJ2-7	-	-	TGCGCCAGCAGTCAAGAACAGGGTATCTACGAGCAGTACTTC	CASSQEQGIYEQYF
TRBV19	TRBJ1-2	-	few	TGTGCCAGTAGTATAGTTTCAGAGGGGACTAACTATGGCTACACCTTC	CASSIVSEGTNYGYTF
TRBV6-5	TRBJ1-1	TRBD1	few	TGTGCCAGCAGTCACAATTACAGGGGGAACACTGAAGCTTTCTTT	CASSHNYRGNTEAFF
TRBV11-2	TRBJ2-5	TRBD2	once	TGTGCCAGCAGCTTGGGGACTATCAGCCAAGAGACCCAGTACTTC	CASSLGTISQETQYF
TRBV6-5	TRBJ2-1	-	-	TGTGCCAGCAGTTTCCGTCCGATCTTCAATGAGCAGTTCTTC	CASSFRPIFNEQFF
TRBV2	TRBJ2-3	-	few	TGTGCCAGCAGCCGGGACTTAAGCACAGATACGCAGTATTTT	CASSRDLSTDTQYF